Described below is a single T cell receptor (beta chain) sequence and its context. V gave up 5 bases and J gave up 2 bases, with 4 bases separating them. This CDR3 contains 11 residues. The data originate from a study of control samples from healthy donors and cancer patients. Produced via immunoSEQ multiplex PCR; TCRdb's table is partial and in-frame only. The specimen's table records under 200,000 clones. This TCR derives from a woman under 40 in good health. J is TRBJ2-7 and V is TRBV12-3 or TRBV12-4; D gene unclear. The material sequenced was blood. Here the CDR3 DNA reads TGTGCCAGCAGTCGGGCCTACGAGCAGTACTTC. Translating it yields CASSRAYEQYF.